Presented here are 30 T cell receptor beta chains from one specimen sequenced in a study of blood T cells in healthy people across ages (dated by TCRdb to between 2014 and 2017). The protocol used for the library was 5' RACE. TCRdb lists the instrument as Illumina HiSeq 2500. A second PCR of about 7 to 12 cycles was run with a J-beta primer mix and a sample-barcoded 5' primer. TCRdb reworked the public reads: Q25 trimming with fastp, MiXCR clone assembly, productive beta chains retained. Entries that share a CDR3 protein sequence are merged under the most common genes and DNA. In all, the sample holds 550,000 to 700,000 distinct CDR3 sequences, and 25% to 30% of those were seen once. The leading ten clones occupy approximately 17% of the sample. Sequencing input: blood. The receptors shown here come from a woman in her seventies in good health.

The genes are TRBV5-5 and TRBJ2-1; tentatively, D is TRBD1 (5 bases). The end of the DNA fits TRBJ2-5 better, so the J call may be wrong. CDR1 SGHKS and CDR2 YYEKEE come from the germline V gene (reference sequence). There are 12 residues in the CDR3. CDR3 sequence (DNA): TGTGCCAGCAGCATAGGGGTAGAGACCCAGTACTTC. Amino acid sequence: CASSIGVETQYF.

The CDR3 loop is CASLPSGALTDTQYF. CDR3 in DNA: TGTGCCAGCCTCCCTAGCGGGGCCCTCACAGATACGCAGTATTTT. V gene TRBV6-6 combines with J gene TRBJ2-3; the match to TRBD2 covers 9 bases. This CDR3 contains 15 residues. CDR1 is MNHNY, CDR2 SVGAGI, per germline (reference sequence). After removal of 8 bases from V and 2 bases from J, the junction contained 8 bases not matched to a gene.

The chain recombines TRBV18 with TRBJ2-2; D may be TRBD2 (6 bases). The CDR3 is 15 amino acids. Looked up from germline, CDR1 is KGHSH and CDR2 is LQKENI. The V end was cut by 3 bases, the J end by 5 bases, with 13 bases between. The DNA for the CDR3 is TGTGCCAGCTCACCCTTCTCAGCGGGTACCGGGGAGCTGTTTTTT. Amino acid sequence: CASSPFSAGTGELFF.

About this clonotype itself: The junction does not match germline at one end; this may be a read error. V is TRBV9 and J is TRBJ2-7; a possible D gene is TRBD1 (6 bases). The CDR3 sequence is 15 residues long. The germline V gene has CDR1 SGDLS and CDR2 YYNGEE. CDR3 region: CASSESGTHSYEQHF. In DNA form, the CDR3 reads TGTGCCAGCAGCGAATCCGGGACACATTCCTACGAGCAGCACTTC.

This chain joins TRBV5-1 and TRBJ1-1; possibly TRBD1 for D (5 bases). The CDR3 totals 15 residues. Deletions cut 1 base from V and 1 base from J, with 11 bases between. The germline CDR1 and CDR2 sequences are SGHRS and YFSETQ. CDR3 residues: CASSLPDTQNTEAFF. The CDR3 bases are TGCGCCAGCAGCTTGCCGGACACCCAGAACACTGAAGCTTTCTTT.

In this sample, this clonotype turned up a few times. This sequence joins TRBV5-1 and TRBJ2-5, with D possibly TRBD1 on 6 matching bases. Per germline, CDR1 SGHRS and CDR2 YFSETQ. This CDR3 is 17 amino acids long. Trimming cost V 3 bases and J 1 base, with 19 bases left between them. For the CDR3, the DNA is TGCGCCAGCAGCTCGGATGGCGACAGGAAACCCCAAGAGACCCAGTACTTC. Amino acids: CASSSDGDRKPQETQYF.

This chain joins TRBV5-1 and TRBJ2-2; D perhaps matches TRBD2 (5 bases). Germline V gene data show CDR1 as SGHRS and CDR2 as YFSETQ. Trimming shortened V by 4 bases and J by 3 bases, and 13 bases separated the two germline ends. The CDR3 consists of 15 residues. The CDR3 loop reads CASSKGDGDTGELFF. CDR3 coding DNA: TGCGCCAGCAGCAAGGGTGACGGGGACACCGGGGAGCTGTTTTTT.

This rearrangement joins TRBV5-6 to TRBJ2-2, with D perhaps being TRBD1 or TRBD2 (5 bases each). Trimming took 4 bases from V and 2 from J, leaving 21 bases between them. This CDR3 has 18 amino acids. The germline V gene has CDR1 SGHDT and CDR2 YYEEEE. CDR3 region: CASSHRYRDGINTGELFF. The CDR3 bases are TGTGCCAGCAGCCATAGATACCGGGACGGAATTAACACCGGGGAGCTGTTTTTT.

As regards this clonotype: One junction end does not reproduce the germline sequence, and a read error may be involved. The genes are TRBV20-1 and TRBJ2-5, with 8 bases fitting TRBD2. This CDR3 comprises 14 residues. Germline CDR1 DFQATT, CDR2 SNEGSKA (reference sequence). The chain's CDR3 is CSAAGAGVTNEQLF. The DNA of the CDR3 is TGCAGTGCTGCAGGAGCGGGGGTTACCAATGAGCAGCTCTTC.

CDR3 coding DNA: TGTGCCACCAGCAGATTCCATGCCCCGGGACAGGGGCCCTACGAGCAGTACTTC. Protein product: CATSRFHAPGQGPYEQYF. V usage is TRBV15 and J usage is TRBJ2-5, with 10 positions matching TRBD1. The DNA matches TRBJ2-7 better at its end, which makes the J call doubtful. CDR1 is LNHNV and CDR2 is YYDKDF in the germline V gene (reference sequence). The CDR3 runs 18 residues.

The V gene is TRBV12-3 or TRBV12-4, the J gene TRBJ2-1, with 13 bases matching TRBD2. The CDR3 contains 15 residues. V lost 2 bases to trimming and J lost 9 bases; unmatched junction nucleotides: 4. CDR3: CASSLTSGGAIEQFF. The CDR3 nucleotides are TGTGCCAGCAGTTTAACTAGCGGGGGGGCCATTGAGCAGTTCTTC.

This clonotype came up once. The chain links TRBV20-1 to TRBJ1-4; no reliable D call. V was trimmed by 7 bases and J by 8 bases, leaving 14 bases between them. CDR1 and CDR2 from the germline V gene are DFQATT and SNEGSKA (reference sequence). The CDR3 totals 12 residues. The DNA for the CDR3 is TGCAGTGTGGGAAGAAGACGGGAAAAACTGTTTTTT. Translation gives CSVGRRREKLFF.

The chain's CDR3 is CSAGGPDPQSSGANVLTF. The CDR3 nucleotides read TGCAGTGCTGGAGGCCCGGACCCCCAATCCTCTGGGGCCAACGTCCTGACTTTC. The V and J genes are TRBV20-1 and TRBJ2-6, with a tentative D call TRBD2 (5 bases). Germline V lookup: CDR1 DFQATT, CDR2 SNEGSKA (reference sequence). CDR3 length: 18 amino acids. Between the trimmed V and J ends, which lost 5 bases and 0 bases, there was a span of 20 bases.

This chain links TRBV15 with TRBJ2-5; 7 nucleotides match TRBD2. The CDR3 runs 14 residues. The germline CDR1 and CDR2 sequences are LNHNV and YYDKDF (reference sequence). Trimming removed 3 bases from V and 5 bases from J; junction bases left unmatched: 6. The CDR3 protein is CATSSRLALETQYF. CDR3 bases: TGTGCCACCAGCAGTCGACTAGCCCTGGAGACCCAGTACTTC.

In its sample, this clonotype was seen a few times. This chain uses TRBV18 with TRBJ1-2; maybe TRBD1 (5 bases). The V end was cut by 5 bases, the J end by 1 base, with 14 bases between. The CDR3 spans 15 residues. CDR1 is KGHSH, CDR2 LQKENI, per germline. The CDR3 loop is CASSGAQVLNYGYTF. Written as DNA, the CDR3 is TGTGCCAGCTCAGGGGCCCAAGTCCTTAACTATGGCTACACCTTC.

This clonotype was counted only a few times. This chain joins TRBV29-1 and TRBJ1-2; D is undetermined. Germline V gene data show CDR1 as SQVTM and CDR2 as ANQGSEA. The germline V and J ends were trimmed by 7 bases and 2 bases, with 8 bases remaining between them. The CDR3 extends over 11 amino acids. The CDR3: CSGEENYGYTF. The CDR3 coding sequence is TGCAGCGGCGAAGAGAACTATGGCTACACCTTC.

The rearrangement uses TRBV15 and TRBJ2-3; 7 bases line up with TRBD2. The V and J ends lost 1 base and 2 bases, in that order; junction bases with no gene match: 6. Germline CDR1 is LNHNV and CDR2 is YYDKDF (reference sequence). The CDR3 has 16 amino acids. CDR3 in amino acids: CATSRALARSTDTQYF. CDR3 nucleotide sequence: TGTGCCACCAGCAGAGCACTAGCGCGGTCCACAGATACGCAGTATTTT.

This clonotype was detected only a few times. The chain links TRBV4-2 to TRBJ2-3; D ambiguous. Germline CDR1 LGHNA, CDR2 YNFKEQ. The V gene lost 4 bases and the J gene lost 2 bases, with 13 bases spanning the gap. The CDR3 extends over 15 amino acids. The CDR3 loop reads CASSLTRSDTDTQYF. CDR3 sequence (DNA): TGTGCCAGCAGCCTTACTCGATCGGACACAGATACGCAGTATTTT.

The chain couples TRBV6-2 or TRBV6-3 to TRBJ2-7; D is undetermined. Trimming took 10 bases from V and 8 from J, leaving 24 bases between them. CDR3 size: 14 residues. Germline lookup yields CDR1 MNHEY and CDR2 SVGEGT. CDR3 region: CATGELRMGKKQYF. For the CDR3, the DNA is TGTGCCACCGGAGAATTAAGAATGGGGAAAAAGCAGTACTTC.

In this sample, this clonotype turned up a few times. This sequence joins TRBV5-1 and TRBJ2-1, with 7 bases identical to TRBD2. In germline, CDR1 is SGHRS, CDR2 YFSETQ. V shed 0 bases, J shed 10 bases, and the junction held 13 bases outside the gene matches. The CDR3 consists of 16 residues. CDR3 in DNA: TGCGCCAGCAGCTTGGAGGCTAGCGGAGTAGGAGGGGAGCAGTTCTTC. It codes for CASSLEASGVGGEQFF.

This clonotype was seen a few times. Given the absence of the conserved phenylalanine or tryptophan at the CDR3 end, a read error is likely. The chain uses TRBV7-9 and TRBJ1-2; D is uncertain. CDR1 and CDR2 (germline): SEHNR, FQNEAQ (reference sequence). This CDR3 has 13 amino acids. Trimming shortened V by 1 base and J by 7 bases, and 10 bases separated the two germline ends. The DNA of the CDR3 is TGTGCCAGCAGCTTAGAGGAGGGTATTGGCTACACCCTC. Translated, it gives CASSLEEGIGYTL.

The chain joins TRBV29-1 to TRBJ1-2; D remains unclear. The CDR3 consists of 12 residues. Trimming took off 4 bases at V and 4 bases at J, with 10 bases between the two ends. Germline lookup yields CDR1 SQVTM and CDR2 ANQGSEA. CDR3 residues: CSVGGGFYGYTF. The CDR3, as DNA: TGCAGCGTTGGAGGCGGCTTCTATGGCTACACCTTC.

The chain links TRBV4-1 to TRBJ2-7, with 7 positions matching TRBD2. This CDR3 is built from 17 residues. Germline V gives CDR1 MGHRA, CDR2 YSYEKL. J was trimmed by 2 bases and V by 5 bases; bases with no gene match: 15. CDR3 sequence: CASSIIQNRDYPYEQYF. The CDR3 DNA reads TGCGCCAGCAGCATAATCCAGAATCGGGACTACCCCTACGAGCAGTACTTC.

This chain uses TRBV20-1 with TRBJ2-5, with D possibly TRBD2 on 6 matching bases. Looked up from germline, CDR1 is DFQATT and CDR2 is SNEGSKA (reference sequence). Deletions cut 2 bases from V and 11 bases from J, with 21 bases between. This CDR3 contains 14 residues. The CDR3 nucleotides read TGCAGTGCTAGAAGGGAGATCCCCCCGGGGGAGCAGTACTTC. Encoded protein: CSARREIPPGEQYF.

The V gene is TRBV9, the J gene TRBJ1-4; tentatively, D is TRBD1 (6 bases). Germline assignment: CDR1 SGDLS and CDR2 YYNGEE. The CDR3 has 16 amino acids. Trimming shortened V by 0 bases and J by 5 bases, and 14 bases separated the two germline ends. CDR3 amino acids: CASSVGGMTGNEKLFF. The DNA for the CDR3 is TGTGCCAGCAGCGTAGGGGGAATGACAGGAAATGAAAAACTGTTTTTT. The whole variable domain, filled in from reference TRBV9 and TRBJ1-4, reads DSGVTQTPKHLITATGQRVTLRCSPRSGDLSVYWYQQSLDQGLQFLIQYYNGEERAKGNILERFSAQQFPDLHSELNLSSLELGDSALYFCASSVGGMTGNEKLFFGSGTQLSVL.

In its sample, this clonotype was seen many times. The V and J genes are TRBV7-9 and TRBJ1-1, with 12 bases lining up with TRBD1. Germline V gene lookup returns CDR1 SEHNR and CDR2 FQNEAQ (reference sequence). The trim removed 4 bases at V and 6 bases at J, leaving 12 bases unmatched. The CDR3 is made up of 17 amino acids. CDR3 nucleotide sequence: TGTGCCAGCAGCTCAGCCGGGACAGGGGGCCTTCGGGCTGAAGCTTTCTTT. Amino acids: CASSSAGTGGLRAEAFF.

The genes are TRBV7-2 and TRBJ2-7; D not certain. The CDR3 totals 16 residues. The V gene's germline CDR1 is SGHTA and CDR2 FQGNSA. V gave up 0 bases and J gave up 7 bases, with 19 bases separating them. The CDR3 region is CASSLAQGTRSGEQYF. CDR3 in DNA: TGTGCCAGCAGCTTAGCGCAAGGTACCAGGTCCGGGGAGCAGTACTTC.

This clonotype was seen a single time. The J gene is TRBJ2-2, the V gene TRBV7-2, with D perhaps TRBD1 or TRBD2 (6 bases each). Trimming left V 4 bases short and J 3 bases short, with 9 bases between. This CDR3 is 14 amino acids long. Germline CDR1 and CDR2: SGHTA and FQGNSA. The CDR3 sequence is CASSWRGDTGELFF. The CDR3 DNA sequence: TGTGCCAGCAGCTGGAGGGGGGACACCGGGGAGCTGTTTTTT.

The CDR3 here is CASKRPSTDTQYF. The CDR3 DNA sequence: TGTGCCAGCAAACGGCCCTCCACAGATACGCAGTATTTT. V is TRBV2 and J is TRBJ2-3; no clear D gene. Germline loops: CDR1 SNHLY, CDR2 FYNNEI. This CDR3 is 13 amino acids long. The germline V and J ends were trimmed by 7 bases and 2 bases, with 10 bases remaining between them.

This clonotype was detected a few times. This chain links TRBV7-6 with TRBJ2-2; D is possibly TRBD2 (7 bases). V was shortened by 2 bases and J by 1 base, with 14 bases between the two germline ends. The germline V gene encodes CDR1 SGHVS and CDR2 FNYEAQ. The CDR3 is 17 residues long. CDR3 loop: CASSLLGGGLNTGELFF. CDR3 sequence (DNA): TGTGCCAGCAGCTTATTAGGCGGGGGCCTGAACACCGGGGAGCTGTTTTTT.